Below, 9 T cell receptor beta chains from the same sample are listed, as sequenced in a study of pediatric ulcerative colitis. The method was immunoSEQ multiplex PCR; TCRdb's version includes in-frame clones alone and lacks a portion of them. The sample records about 64,000 clones, about 90% being singletons. Sequencing was performed on blood. These receptors all stem from a boy between 10 and 17 years old with severe ulcerative colitis.

This chain joins TRBV4-2 and TRBJ2-5; D gene unclear. The DNA end is more similar to TRBJ2-7, so the J call may be wrong. Germline loops: CDR1 LGHNA, CDR2 YNFKEQ. The CDR3 length is 14 residues. CDR3 residues: CASSLSGEDPEQYF. For the CDR3, the DNA is TGTGCCAGCAGCCTGTCGGGTGAGGATCCCGAGCAGTACTTC.

The chain is built from TRBV6-6 and TRBJ1-1; no clear D gene. V was pared by 0 bases and J by 0 bases, with 5 bases between. The CDR3 is made up of 14 amino acids. Looked up from germline, CDR1 is MNHNY and CDR2 is SVGAGI (reference sequence). The CDR3 DNA reads as TGTGCCAGCAGTTACTCGATATTGAACACTGAAGCTTTCTTT. This codes for CASSYSILNTEAFF.

This rearrangement joins TRBV27 to TRBJ1-4, with 10 bases fitting TRBD1. The CDR3 spans 19 residues. Germline V CDR1 and CDR2: MNHEY, SMNVEV (reference sequence). Trimming took 3 bases from V and 8 from J; bases not matched to a gene: 18. DNA for the CDR3: TGTGCCAGCAGTTTGGACAGGGGGGTACCCTTTTCCCACCCCGAAAAACTGTTTTTT. This encodes CASSLDRGVPFSHPEKLFF.

The rearrangement links TRBV4-2 to TRBJ1-1; D uncertain. CDR1 is LGHNA and CDR2 is YNFKEQ in the germline V gene. V was trimmed by 4 bases and J by 0 bases, leaving 15 bases between them. The CDR3 extends over 16 amino acids. In nucleotides, the CDR3 is TGTGCCAGCAGCCCAAGAGACATAGGGATGAACACTGAAGCTTTCTTT. This gives the protein CASSPRDIGMNTEAFF.

Only one count was recorded for this clone. The chain couples TRBV27 to TRBJ2-7; maybe TRBD2 (6 bases). Germline-derived CDR1 and CDR2 are MNHEY and SMNVEV (reference sequence). Deletions cut 8 bases from V and 4 bases from J, with 12 bases between. This CDR3 has 12 residues. The CDR3 DNA reads TGTGCCAGCGGGACTGGAAAGTACGAGCAGTACTTC. It is translated as CASGTGKYEQYF.

The J gene is TRBJ1-4, the V gene TRBV5-1, with D unclear. Germline V gene sequence: CDR1 SGHRS, CDR2 YFSETQ. This CDR3 is 15 amino acids long. V lost 4 bases and J 5 bases, leaving 15 bases between the germline ends. CDR3 sequence reads: CASSGRGSLNEKLFF. CDR3 DNA: TGCGCCAGCAGCGGGCGAGGGTCCCTCAATGAAAAACTGTTTTTT.

The V gene is TRBV7-6, the J gene TRBJ2-1; TRBD2 agrees at 13 bases. V shed 6 bases and J 7 bases; nucleotides not matched to a gene: 6. The CDR3 length is 15 residues. Germline V gene lookup returns CDR1 SGHVS and CDR2 FNYEAQ. The DNA for the CDR3 is TGTGCCAGCAGGGAAACTAGCGGGAGGGCTAATGAGCAGTTCTTC. Translation: CASRETSGRANEQFF.

The chain recombines TRBV11-3 with TRBJ2-3, with 9 bases fitting TRBD1. V lost 6 bases and J lost 5; bases outside the gene matches: 3. Germline values: CDR1 SGHNT, CDR2 YENEEA. The CDR3 has 13 amino acids. CDR3 region: CASRRDREDTQYF. The CDR3, as DNA: TGTGCCAGCAGACGGGACAGGGAAGATACGCAGTATTTT.

In DNA, the CDR3 is TGTGCCAGTAGTACCGGACTAGTAGCCTACGAGCAGTACTTC. The encoded protein is CASSTGLVAYEQYF. J is TRBJ2-7 and V is TRBV19, with 7 bases fitting TRBD2. CDR3 length: 14 amino acids. J lost 2 bases, V lost 4 bases, and 5 bases had no gene match. CDR1 is LNHDA and CDR2 is SQIVND in the germline V gene (reference sequence).